Listed below are T cell receptor beta chains from one sample, sequenced in a study of T cell responses to AZD1222 COVID-19 vaccine. The data were produced by immunoSEQ multiplex PCR, yet TCRdb's version contains in-frame clones alone and is incomplete. The sample gives about 84,000 clones, 70% to 90% of which show up once; about 10% is in the top ten. This specimen was peripheral blood, taken 28 days after the second AZD1222 dose. The receptors shown here come from an adult who received the AZD1222 COVID-19 vaccine. Both conserved end residues are trimmed from each CDR3. The order of the fields is CDR3 length, J gene, D gene, V gene, CDR3 protein. D genes are given only for firm matches.

>12|TRBJ1-1|NA|TRBV7-9
ASRKGWRNTEAF
>13|TRBJ1-1|NA|TRBV5-5
ASSSRRHPNTEAF
>15|TRBJ2-1|NA|TRBV24-1
ATSDLQSDSSYNEQF
>12|TRBJ1-1|NA|TRBV27
ASSPGTLNTEAF
>12|TRBJ1-1|NA|TRBV28
ASSWTIWNTEAF
>12|TRBJ1-1|TRBD1|TRBV19
ASSLTGANTEAF
>10|TRBJ2-1|NA|TRBV7-2
ASSSLAGEQF
>13|TRBJ1-5|NA|TRBV2
ASSRPGRSNQPQH
>11|TRBJ1-2|NA|TRBV12-3/TRBV12-4
ASSLGINYGYT
>12|TRBJ2-7|NA|TRBV3-1/TRBV3-2
ASSQGQALVEQY
>14|TRBJ2-5|TRBD2|TRBV9
ASSGGLAEYQETQY
>12|TRBJ2-2|NA|TRBV7-9
ASSSLVRAGELF
>11|TRBJ2-7|NA|TRBV5-4
ASSSGPTYEQY
>13|TRBJ2-4|TRBD2|TRBV28
ASREYGRAKNIQY
>11|TRBJ2-7|NA|TRBV11-2
ASSQGDVYEQY
>12|TRBJ2-3|NA|TRBV7-9
ASSLRGPPDTQY
>14|TRBJ1-1|NA|TRBV6-1
ASSEIPGGISTEAF
>12|TRBJ2-2|TRBD1|TRBV7-9
ARDRGANTGELF
>13|TRBJ1-6|TRBD1|TRBV5-1
ASSLATGGNSPLH
>14|TRBJ1-2|NA|TRBV14
ASSPRTSLLGHGYT
>15|TRBJ2-3|TRBD2|TRBV10-3
AIKGLAGGSVVDTQY
>12|TRBJ1-3|TRBD1|TRBV13
ASRFTGVGNTIY
>11|TRBJ1-5|NA|TRBV6-5
ASLEGGNQPQH
>14|TRBJ2-7|NA|TRBV4-2
ASSQEGLVASYEQY
>12|TRBJ1-5|NA|TRBV19
ASSYGVEDQPQH
>9|TRBJ2-7|NA|TRBV11-2
ASSLRGEQY
>13|TRBJ2-3|NA|TRBV12-5
ASGFGLVGADTQY
>15|TRBJ2-2|NA|TRBV27
ASSLLRGPENTGELF
>13|TRBJ1-6|TRBD1|TRBV2
ASSEQGTGNSPLH
>14|TRBJ2-7|NA|TRBV19
ASSIRPRGNSYEQY
>13|TRBJ2-2|TRBD1|TRBV6-5
ASIQGAMGTGELF
>15|TRBJ1-3|NA|TRBV7-2
ASSDREGSFSGNTIY
>13|TRBJ1-3|TRBD1|TRBV6-4
ASSAEQGAGNTIY
>14|TRBJ1-3|NA|TRBV11-2
ASSLGPGGSGNTIY
>10|TRBJ2-2|NA|TRBV28
ASSGLTGELF
>11|TRBJ2-1|NA|TRBV5-1
ASSLVGSHEQF
>12|TRBJ1-5|NA|TRBV15
ATSRDIGGQPQH
>15|TRBJ1-1|NA|TRBV5-1
ASSLRSGTQGVTEAF
>14|TRBJ1-1|TRBD1|TRBV7-6
ASSLEGGRSKTEAF
>14|TRBJ2-7|NA|TRBV7-2
ASSRGGGISSYEQY
>14|TRBJ2-5|TRBD2|TRBV28
ASKESGLANQETQY
>11|TRBJ1-2|NA|TRBV5-1
ASSQDSYYGYT
>13|TRBJ2-7|TRBD1|TRBV2
ASSEAGTGSYEQY
>13|TRBJ2-4|TRBD1|TRBV18
ASSPARGRVNIQY